This T cell receptor beta chain was recovered during a study of regulatory T cells in long-lasting Graves disease (dated by TCRdb to about 2021). Study-wide context: Persistent Graves' disease was defined as antithyroid drug treatment for over 5 years with persistently positive TSH receptor autoantibodies. Patients with persistent Graves' disease were compared with patients with newly diagnosed Graves' disease using TCR sequencing and RNA sequencing of peripheral blood. The study was registered as a clinical trial and conducted in China. A total of about 33 samples underwent TCR sequencing, from some 13 patients with persistent Graves' disease and approximately 20 patients with newly diagnosed Graves' disease. On average, persistent Graves' disease patients in the clinical cohort had been on antithyroid drugs for about 9.7 years. Paper-wide results and their limitations: The study examined only peripheral blood because the primary lesion, thyroid tissue, could not be accessed. Patients with persistent disease shared more public clonotypes (approximately 2,500) than newly diagnosed patients did (approximately 970). The small sample size was acknowledged by the authors as a limitation that may reduce accuracy. Sequencing and analysis were limited to the TCR beta chain. Persistent Graves' disease patients showed lower TCR Shannon entropy and fewer highly expanded clones than newly diagnosed patients, suggesting clonal expansion. Preferential use of TRBV28, TRBJ1-2 and TRBJ2-5 was observed in persistent disease, whereas TRBV20-1 and TRBJ2-1 were favored in newly diagnosed disease.

Taken from the germline V gene, the CDR1 and CDR2 loops are ENHRY and SYGVKD. Deletion took 7 bases off V and 2 bases off J, with a span of 14 bases between the germline ends. The CDR3 runs 14 residues from the cysteine to the phenylalanine. The retained sequence is limited to the CDR3, 42 bases, with the frame set at the first base. Reading the label with the study, this specimen's time point is: persistent/refractory GD, antithyroid drugs over 5 years with positive TRAb. RNA was extracted from PBMCs in TRIzol for both TCR sequencing and RNA sequencing. The diagnosis of Graves' disease was made according to American Thyroid Association guidelines. Patients were recruited from an endocrinology department in Xi'an, China. Each patient gave roughly 8.4 milliliters of peripheral blood, collected in an EDTA anticoagulant tube. Ficoll Paque Plus density gradient separation was used to isolate PBMCs, and no further T cell sorting was done. An Agilent 2100 Bioanalyzer and agarose gel were used to check RNA quality, while a NanoDrop 2000 measured RNA concentration.

Libraries were constructed by multiplex PCR. Sequencer: Illumina HiSeq 4000. To build TCR beta libraries, CDR3 regions were amplified by Arm-PCR using iRepertoire HTBI primers. Before sequencing, the PCR products underwent gel purification. For the original study's pipeline: Across samples, some 62 TRBV and 14 TRBJ segments were identified and used for gene usage analysis of CDR3 amino acid clonotypes. Filtered high-quality paired reads were merged into contigs using COPE and FqMerger. Contigs were aligned with BLAST to IMGT TRBV, TRBD and TRBJ reference genes, and CDR3 was defined per IMGT. Any clonotype with a frequency above 0.1% was counted as a highly expanded clone. Repertoire diversity was measured by Shannon entropy, and V-J evenness by the Gini coefficient. A clonotype found in more than one individual was treated as public. TCRdb passed the public sequencing reads through fastp at Q25 and MiXCR, retaining productive beta sequences. Rows matching on CDR3 protein sequence are summarized as one entry with the most common DNA and genes. The V and J calls shown here were made by TCRdb, not taken from the authors' results. For this sample there are hundreds of thousands of distinct CDR3 sequences; around 20% appear just once. The ten most abundant clones make up roughly 20% of the sample.

Note on this clonotype: The target of this receptor is not known. No qualities accompany the bases; no much larger clone lies one base away.

The rearrangement joined TRBV10-3 to TRBJ1-2, with TRBD1 tentatively as D gene (6 bases match). The material was peripheral blood mononuclear cells (PBMCs), obtained when the disease was refractory, from a patient treated with antithyroid drugs. The TCR sequence derives from a female donor with Graves disease. The CDR3 region reads CAITPGGDNYGYTF. The DNA sequence follows: TGTGCCATCACCCCCGGGGGCGACAACTATGGCTACACCTTC.